These 18 T cell receptor beta chains were all obtained from the same sample, sequenced in a study of post-analysis software for immune sequencing data. General study findings and limits: Compared with controls, patients had more of roughly five TRBV segments, including TRBV5-6, TRBV5-1 and TRBV20-1.

Each TCR beta cDNA library carried unique molecular identifiers. TCRdb reanalysed the PCR reads using MiXCR and keeps one entry per CDR3 protein. The sample carries hundreds of thousands of distinct CDR3 sequences, 40% to 50% recorded once. These receptors have no known antigen. Sample: blood. These receptors were obtained from a girl aged 10 to 17 with multiple sclerosis.

This clonotype was counted between two and nine times. The J gene is TRBJ2-2, the V gene TRBV5-1, with TRBD2 matching over 11 bases. V lost 4 bases to trimming and J lost 6 bases; unmatched junction nucleotides: 5. CDR1 SGHRS and CDR2 YFSETQ come from the germline V gene. CDR3 size: 15 residues. The CDR3 nucleotides read TGCGCCAGCAGCAGACTAGCGGGGCCCGCCGGGGAGCTGTTTTTT. Protein sequence: CASSRLAGPAGELFF.

The table lists this clonotype with many counts. V is TRBV5-5 and J is TRBJ2-7; 7 bases match TRBD1. Losses at the gene ends were 4 bases for V and 2 bases for J; bases not matched to a gene: 6. Looked up from germline, CDR1 is SGHKS and CDR2 is YYEKEE (reference sequence). The CDR3 is 14 amino acids. The CDR3 protein is CASSRQGAAYEQYF. The CDR3 DNA follows: TGTGCCAGCAGCCGACAGGGAGCCGCCTACGAGCAGTACTTC.

The chain employs TRBV12-3 or TRBV12-4 and TRBJ2-5, with D perhaps matching TRBD1 or TRBD2 (5 bases each). V lost 8 bases and J 4 bases, leaving 20 bases between the germline ends. This CDR3 has 15 residues. The CDR3 DNA reads TGTGCCAGCCGAGAGAGGGGCCCAGAGGCAGAGACCCAGTACTTC. Amino acid sequence: CASRERGPEAETQYF.

The rearrangement joins TRBV5-1 to TRBJ2-3; D gene uncertain. The CDR3 spans 15 residues. CDR1 and CDR2 (germline): SGHRS, YFSETQ. V was shortened by 3 bases and J by 4 bases, with 15 bases between the two germline ends. CDR3 DNA sequence: TGCGCCAGCAGCTCGGACGGCCTCGCGGCAGATACGCAGTATTTT. Translated: CASSSDGLAADTQYF.

The chain joins TRBV12-3 or TRBV12-4 to TRBJ2-5; 12 bases agree with TRBD2. Losses at the gene ends were 6 bases for V and 9 bases for J; bases not matched to a gene: 5. The CDR3 length is 13 residues. Here the CDR3 DNA reads TGTGCCAGCAGCCCTCTAGCGGGGGGGTCCCAGTACTTC. Translating it yields CASSPLAGGSQYF.

The rearrangement uses TRBV5-1 and TRBJ2-1; tentatively, D is TRBD2 (8 bases). Germline V gene lookup returns CDR1 SGHRS and CDR2 YFSETQ. This CDR3 has 16 residues. V lost 0 bases and J 7 bases, leaving 17 bases between the germline ends. The CDR3 sequence: CASSLGVSGGQNEQFF. The CDR3 region has the DNA TGCGCCAGCAGCTTGGGAGTGAGCGGGGGACAGAATGAGCAGTTCTTC.

The chain carries TRBV9 and TRBJ1-2, with D perhaps TRBD1 (5 bases). From germline, CDR1 is SGDLS and CDR2 YYNGEE. CDR3 length: 15 residues. V lost 3 bases to trimming and J lost 3 bases, with 15 bases between them. The CDR3 region is CASSASFRVDYGYTF. The CDR3 nucleotides are TGTGCCAGCAGCGCCAGCTTCAGGGTCGACTATGGCTACACCTTC.

This rearrangement joins TRBV4-2 to TRBJ2-1; TRBD1 is a possible D gene (6 bases). Trimming took off 4 bases at V and 3 bases at J, with 10 bases between the two ends. This CDR3 is built from 14 residues. The V gene's germline CDR1 is LGHNA and CDR2 YNFKEQ. CDR3 in amino acids: CASSPGDIYNEQFF. CDR3 DNA: TGTGCCAGCAGCCCCGGGGACATCTACAATGAGCAGTTCTTC.

This clonotype has more than one count but fewer than ten. The chain joins TRBV27 to TRBJ2-7, with D perhaps assigned TRBD1 or TRBD2 (5 bases each). Germline V CDR1 and CDR2: MNHEY, SMNVEV (reference sequence). The V and J ends lost 5 bases and 1 base respectively, with 12 bases between them. The CDR3 spans 14 residues. As DNA, the CDR3 is TGTGCCAGCAGTCCGGAATGGGGGTCCTACGAGCAGTACTTC. As protein: CASSPEWGSYEQYF.

V and J are TRBV6-6 and TRBJ1-4; possibly TRBD1 for D (5 bases). In germline, CDR1 is MNHNY, CDR2 SVGAGI (reference sequence). Trimming took off 4 bases at V and 8 bases at J, with 8 bases between the two ends. The CDR3 contains 12 residues. This CDR3 is CASSSGTEKLFF. CDR3 nucleotides: TGTGCCAGCAGTTCCGGGACGGAAAAACTGTTTTTT.

This clonotype was picked up a small number of times. This chain uses TRBV27 with TRBJ2-7; 8 bases map to TRBD1. Looked up from germline, CDR1 is MNHEY and CDR2 is SMNVEV (reference sequence). The CDR3 runs to 16 residues. Losses at the gene ends were 3 bases for V and 6 bases for J; bases not matched to a gene: 13. The CDR3 sequence: CASSLAHGQGLSEQYF. The CDR3, as DNA: TGTGCCAGCAGTTTGGCCCACGGACAGGGCTTGAGCGAGCAGTACTTC.

The CDR3 DNA reads as TGCGCCAGCAGCTTGGCAGGTTTCGAGGGAGGCTACACCTTC. Translated, it gives CASSLAGFEGGYTF. This chain uses TRBV5-1 with TRBJ1-2; unclear D gene. Trimming took 0 bases from V and 8 from J, leaving 14 bases between them. This CDR3 has 14 residues. Germline loops: CDR1 SGHRS, CDR2 YFSETQ.

V gene TRBV12-3 or TRBV12-4 combines with J gene TRBJ1-2, with D uncertain. The CDR3 runs to 13 residues. V was clipped by 3 bases and J by 8 bases, with 13 bases between them. The chain's CDR3 is CASSLGSTRGYTF. Written as DNA, the CDR3 is TGTGCCAGCAGTTTGGGCAGTACCCGGGGCTACACCTTC.

This chain uses TRBV27 with TRBJ2-7; TRBD1 matches at 8 bases. This CDR3 has 12 amino acids. After removal of 4 bases from V and 10 bases from J, the junction contained 6 bases not matched to a gene. Germline CDR1 reads MNHEY; CDR2 reads SMNVEV (reference sequence). The CDR3 loop is CASSSDRGAQYF. The CDR3 coding sequence is TGTGCCAGCAGTTCCGACAGGGGAGCCCAGTACTTC.

This clonotype came up a few times. The chain has TRBV6-6 and TRBJ1-2, with D possibly TRBD1 on 6 matching bases. Germline lookup yields CDR1 MNHNY and CDR2 SVGAGI (reference sequence). The V end was cut by 11 bases, the J end by 4 bases, with 17 bases between. The length of the CDR3 is 13 residues. CDR3: CAARGAVGYGYTF. CDR3 nucleotide sequence: TGTGCCGCCCGGGGGGCAGTAGGCTATGGCTACACCTTC.

The chain is built from TRBV4-1 and TRBJ2-4; 10 bases line up with TRBD2. The CDR3 loop spans 18 amino acids. J was trimmed by 6 bases and V by 1 base; bases with no gene match: 12. From germline, CDR1 is MGHRA and CDR2 YSYEKL. CDR3 in DNA: TGCGCCAGCAGCCAAGGATTGGTAGCGGGGGGAATGGTAAACATTCAGTACTTC. It yields the protein CASSQGLVAGGMVNIQYF.

The rearrangement uses TRBV7-8 and TRBJ2-1, with 14 nucleotides matching TRBD2. Germline CDR1 reads SGHVS; CDR2 reads FQNEAQ. The trim removed 6 bases at V and 4 bases at J, leaving 11 bases unmatched. The CDR3 is made up of 18 amino acids. CDR3 sequence: CASSLLTSGRAMYNEQFF. The CDR3 nucleotides read TGTGCCAGCAGTCTACTGACTAGCGGGAGGGCCATGTACAATGAGCAGTTCTTC.

This chain links TRBV4-1 with TRBJ1-5, with a weak D call TRBD1 (5 bases). The CDR3 contains 14 residues. From germline, CDR1 is MGHRA and CDR2 YSYEKL. Trimming removed 0 bases at V and 6 bases at J, with 9 bases between. CDR3 protein: CASSQDGAGQPQHF. CDR3 nucleotides: TGCGCCAGCAGCCAAGATGGGGCAGGTCAGCCCCAGCATTTT.